The text below deals with one TCR beta chain. Its antigen is unknown. This specimen belongs to a study of beta chain features in type 1 diabetes. The study's findings and limits: The naive, central memory and Treg TCRB repertoires showed an apparent similarity that was greater among patients than among healthy donors.

cDNA synthesis used the whole RNA isolate, giving expressed TCRB sequences. The repertoire was sequenced with immunoSEQ multiplex PCR; TCRdb's copy has only in-frame clones and lacks some. Of almost 250,000 clones listed, 14% are singletons. Per the germline V gene, CDR1 is SGHNT and CDR2 is YYREEE (reference sequence). This CDR3 comprises 14 residues. The trim removed 1 base at V and 8 bases at J, leaving 8 bases unmatched. The chain couples TRBV5-4 to TRBJ1-2; 7 bases map to TRBD1. The TCR sequence derives from a woman between 35 and 50 years old in good health. Sequenced material: naive CD4+ T cells from blood. CDR3 nucleotide sequence: TGTGCCAGCAGCTTGCCTGACAGGGAGCGGGGCTACACCTTC. Amino acids: CASSLPDRERGYTF.